The 23 T cell receptor beta chains in this list originate from one sample, sequenced in a study of PD-1 blockade in mismatch repair-deficient tumors. Documented time point: approximately nine-day in vitro stimulation with candidate neoantigen peptide 3. The antigens of these receptors remain unknown. The repertoire was sequenced with immunoSEQ multiplex PCR; TCRdb's copy has only in-frame clones and lacks some. The sample includes over 9,000 clones, around 90% of them seen just once. This sample comprised cells cultured in vitro, obtained from a patient treated with pembrolizumab. The receptors were gathered from an adult with mismatch repair-deficient cancer.

This sequence joins TRBV6-1 and TRBJ2-3; a weak D match, TRBD1 (5 bases). Trimming cost V 4 bases and J 2 bases, with 7 bases left between them. CDR1 MNHNS and CDR2 SASEGT come from the germline V gene. There are 13 residues in the CDR3. The CDR3 nucleotides read TGTGCCAGCAGTGCGGACAACACAGATACGCAGTATTTT. This encodes CASSADNTDTQYF.

The chain recombines TRBV4-2 with TRBJ1-5; possible D gene TRBD1, 6 bases. The CDR3 runs 15 residues. V was pared by 0 bases and J by 6 bases, with 12 bases between. Germline CDR1 reads LGHNA; CDR2 reads YNFKEQ. The CDR3 spells CASSQDIGGTQPQHF. CDR3 nucleotide sequence: TGTGCCAGCAGCCAAGATATTGGGGGCACTCAGCCCCAGCATTTT.

The chain carries TRBV28 and TRBJ1-4; D remains unclear. In germline, CDR1 is MDHEN, CDR2 SYDVKM. The CDR3 runs to 14 residues. V was cut by 3 bases and J by 8 bases, with 13 bases left in between. The CDR3 sequence: CASSLTEGREKLFF. CDR3 bases: TGTGCCAGCAGTTTGACGGAAGGAAGGGAAAAACTGTTTTTT. The whole variable domain, remainder taken from reference TRBV28 and TRBJ1-4, is DVKVTQSSRYLVKRTGEKVFLECVQDMDHENMFWYRQDPGLGLRLIYFSYDVKMKEKGDIPEGYSVSREKKERFSLILESASTNQTSMYLCASSLTEGREKLFFGSGTQLSVL.

The chain joins TRBV7-6 to TRBJ2-7; D perhaps matches TRBD1 (5 bases). The CDR3 contains 15 residues. Germline lookup yields CDR1 SGHVS and CDR2 FNYEAQ. V gave up 5 bases and J gave up 2 bases, with 16 bases separating them. CDR3 bases: TGTGCCAGCAGCCCCGACAGCTCCGGCGCCTACGAGCAGTACTTC. Amino acid sequence: CASSPDSSGAYEQYF.

CDR3 sequence (DNA): TGTGCCAGCAGGGGCATCAGGGGGAGCAATCAGCCCCAGCATTTT. It translates to CASRGIRGSNQPQHF. V gene TRBV2 combines with J gene TRBJ1-5; TRBD1 aligns across 7 bases. The germline V gene has CDR1 SNHLY and CDR2 FYNNEI. V was pared by 6 bases and J by 1 base, with 6 bases of the junction left unmatched. This CDR3 has 15 residues.

The chain employs TRBV6-6 and TRBJ2-1; D gene ambiguous. Germline V gives CDR1 MNHNY, CDR2 SVGAGI (reference sequence). Trimming cost V 4 bases and J 3 bases, with 16 bases left between them. The CDR3 has 16 amino acids. The CDR3 spells CASSSHDSSFYNEQFF. For the CDR3, the DNA is TGTGCCAGCAGTTCCCATGATAGTTCATTCTACAATGAGCAGTTCTTC.

CDR3: CAWSVLAGSYNEQFF. CDR3 nucleotides: TGTGCCTGGAGTGTTCTAGCGGGATCGTACAATGAGCAGTTCTTC. This chain joins TRBV30 and TRBJ2-1; 9 bases are shared with TRBD2. This CDR3 spans 15 amino acids. Germline loops: CDR1 GTSNPN, CDR2 SVGIG (reference sequence). V lost 0 bases, J lost 4 bases, and 4 bases stayed unmatched.

This clone occurred a few times. The chain recombines TRBV7-9 with TRBJ2-1; TRBD1 is a possible D gene (5 bases). Trimming cost V 6 bases and J 5 bases, with 17 bases left between them. Germline V gene lookup returns CDR1 SEHNR and CDR2 FQNEAQ (reference sequence). The CDR3 extends over 15 amino acids. The CDR3 loop reads CASSPPGLGDNEQFF. DNA of the CDR3: TGTGCCAGCAGTCCTCCAGGGCTAGGGGACAATGAGCAGTTCTTC.

The genes are TRBV7-9 and TRBJ1-4; D is unresolved. Trimming cost V 4 bases and J 4 bases, with 19 bases left between them. Germline CDR1 and CDR2: SEHNR and FQNEAQ (reference sequence). The CDR3 has 17 residues. DNA of the CDR3: TGTGCCAGCAGCTCGGACCTTACAGACGTACTTAATGAAAAACTGTTTTTT. Encoded protein: CASSSDLTDVLNEKLFF.

The CDR3 is CASSLTGAQGFYEQYF. The CDR3 DNA follows: TGTGCCAGCAGCTTAACGGGGGCCCAGGGATTCTACGAGCAGTACTTC. This chain joins TRBV7-3 and TRBJ2-7; TRBD1 might be the D (6 bases). The V and J ends lost 0 bases and 3 bases respectively, with 15 bases between them. Germline CDR1 and CDR2: SGHTA and FQGTGA. The length of the CDR3 is 16 residues.

The chain uses TRBV28 and TRBJ1-5, with D possibly being TRBD1 (6 bases). The V end was cut by 0 bases, the J end by 7 bases, with 13 bases between. Germline V gene data show CDR1 as MDHEN and CDR2 as SYDVKM. This CDR3 has 15 residues. The CDR3 nucleotides are TGTGCCAGCAGTTTATGGACGGGGGGCAGGCAGCCCCAGCATTTT. This sequence encodes CASSLWTGGRQPQHF.

This chain connects TRBV19 to TRBJ2-7; 8 bases map to TRBD2. The germline V gene has CDR1 LNHDA and CDR2 SQIVND (reference sequence). This CDR3 is built from 16 residues. V was pared by 3 bases and J by 3 bases, with 10 bases of the junction left unmatched. The CDR3 reads CASSIGGAGAIYEQYF. The CDR3 DNA sequence: TGTGCCAGTAGTATCGGTGGAGCGGGAGCAATCTACGAGCAGTACTTC. Supplemented by reference TRBV19 and TRBJ2-7, the full variable domain reads DGGITQSPKYLFRKEGQNVTLSCEQNLNHDAMYWYRQDPGQGLRLIYYSQIVNDFQKGDIAEGYSVSREKKESFPLTVTSAQKNPTAFYLCASSIGGAGAIYEQYFGPGTRLTVT.

The chain employs TRBV15 and TRBJ2-1; 13 nucleotides match TRBD2. V trimming: 0 bases; J trimming: 5 bases; junction bases outside the gene matches: 4. Germline-derived CDR1 and CDR2 are LNHNV and YYDKDF (reference sequence). The CDR3 runs 17 residues. CDR3 loop: CATSRDRGLAGDNEQFF. In DNA form, the CDR3 reads TGTGCCACCAGCAGAGATCGCGGACTAGCGGGAGACAATGAGCAGTTCTTC. Together with reference TRBV15 and TRBJ2-1, the CDR3 gives the full variable domain: DAMVIQNPRYQVTQFGKPVTLSCSQTLNHNVMYWYQQKSSQAPKLLFHYYDKDFNNEADTPDNFQSRRPNTSFCFLDIRSPGLGDTAMYLCATSRDRGLAGDNEQFFGPGTRLTVL.

In its sample, this clone was seen once. The J gene is TRBJ2-7, the V gene TRBV5-6, with 8 nucleotides matching TRBD1. Germline V gives CDR1 SGHDT, CDR2 YYEEEE. The CDR3 consists of 16 residues. With V trimmed by 4 bases and J by 2 bases, 11 bases remained unmatched. Here the CDR3 DNA reads TGTGCCAGCAGCGCGTTGAGGGACAGGTTCACCTACGAGCAGTACTTC. This translates into CASSALRDRFTYEQYF.

The V and J genes are TRBV9 and TRBJ2-1, with 7 positions matching TRBD1. The CDR3 totals 14 residues. CDR1 and CDR2 from the germline V gene are SGDLS and YYNGEE. With 2 bases clipped from V and 8 bases from J, the junction kept 7 bases outside the gene matches. This CDR3 is CASSVGQVSDEQFF. CDR3 DNA sequence: TGTGCCAGCAGCGTCGGACAGGTCAGCGATGAGCAGTTCTTC. Looking up the rest from reference TRBV9 and TRBJ2-1 gives the full variable domain: DSGVTQTPKHLITATGQRVTLRCSPRSGDLSVYWYQQSLDQGLQFLIQYYNGEERAKGNILERFSAQQFPDLHSELNLSSLELGDSALYFCASSVGQVSDEQFFGPGTRLTVL.

This chain uses TRBV10-3 with TRBJ1-1; D possibly corresponds to TRBD1 (6 bases). The CDR3 has 13 residues. The V gene's germline CDR1 is ENHRY and CDR2 SYGVKD. The germline V and J ends were trimmed by 6 bases and 1 base, with 9 bases remaining between them. CDR3 region: CAISPDRNTEAFF. The CDR3 region has the DNA TGTGCCATCAGCCCGGACAGGAACACTGAAGCTTTCTTT.

The rearrangement links TRBV9 to TRBJ2-7; possible D gene TRBD1, 5 bases. Trimming stripped 4 bases from V and 3 bases from J, with 11 bases between. The CDR3 spans 13 residues. Germline CDR1 is SGDLS and CDR2 is YYNGEE. The CDR3 sequence is CASSIRGGYEQYF. CDR3 nucleotides: TGTGCCAGCAGCATTAGGGGCGGCTACGAGCAGTACTTC.

This clone was seen a single time. The gene calls are TRBV5-1 and TRBJ2-1; 13 bases are shared with TRBD2. The germline gives CDR1 SGHRS, CDR2 YFSETQ. V gave up 3 bases and J gave up 7 bases; unmatched junction bases: 10. This CDR3 has 17 amino acids. The CDR3 is CASSYRTSGSGGNEQFF. The CDR3 coding sequence is TGCGCCAGCAGCTACCGGACTAGCGGGAGTGGGGGGAATGAGCAGTTCTTC.

This chain joins TRBV11-2 and TRBJ2-5, with D possibly being TRBD1 or TRBD2 (6 bases each). The V and J ends lost 4 bases and 2 bases respectively, with 20 bases between them. The germline gives CDR1 SGHAT, CDR2 FQNNGV. This CDR3 is built from 17 residues. The DNA of the CDR3 is TGTGCCAGCAGCTCCCCAGGTCAACAGGGACTTCAAGAGACCCAGTACTTC. Translation gives CASSSPGQQGLQETQYF.

About this clone: Compared with germline, one end of the junction differs, possibly owing to a read error. The V call is TRBV7-7, the J call TRBJ2-1; a weak D match, TRBD1 (8 bases). The CDR3 has 16 residues. Germline CDR1 reads SSHAT; CDR2 reads FNYEAQ (reference sequence). The CDR3 region has the DNA TGTGCTAGCAGCTTAGGGTTAGGAACAGGGGGGGATGAGCAGTTCTTC. Translation gives CASSLGLGTGGDEQFF.

The chain combines TRBV6-5 with TRBJ2-5, with a tentative D call TRBD2 (7 bases). The CDR3 contains 16 residues. Germline V gene sequence: CDR1 MNHEY, CDR2 SVGAGI. The V gene lost 0 bases and the J gene lost 1 base, with 12 bases spanning the gap. The CDR3 region is CASSYSMAGAQETQYF. The CDR3 nucleotides read TGTGCCAGCAGTTACTCGATGGCGGGGGCCCAAGAGACCCAGTACTTC.

The gene calls are TRBV25-1 and TRBJ1-1; no reliable D call. V was cut by 5 bases and J by 8 bases, with 12 bases left in between. CDR3 size: 12 residues. The germline CDR1 and CDR2 sequences are MGHDK and SYGVNS. In DNA, the CDR3 is TGTGCCAGCAGTACCTCTCAATCCGAAGCTTTCTTT. This gives the protein CASSTSQSEAFF.

The rearrangement joins TRBV27 to TRBJ2-7; unclear D gene. The CDR3 runs 14 residues. Between the trimmed V and J ends, which lost 5 bases and 6 bases, there was a span of 17 bases. The germline V gene has CDR1 MNHEY and CDR2 SMNVEV (reference sequence). DNA of the CDR3: TGTGCCAGCAGTCCGCTCCTTCCACCTCTCGAGCAGTACTTC. Protein: CASSPLLPPLEQYF.